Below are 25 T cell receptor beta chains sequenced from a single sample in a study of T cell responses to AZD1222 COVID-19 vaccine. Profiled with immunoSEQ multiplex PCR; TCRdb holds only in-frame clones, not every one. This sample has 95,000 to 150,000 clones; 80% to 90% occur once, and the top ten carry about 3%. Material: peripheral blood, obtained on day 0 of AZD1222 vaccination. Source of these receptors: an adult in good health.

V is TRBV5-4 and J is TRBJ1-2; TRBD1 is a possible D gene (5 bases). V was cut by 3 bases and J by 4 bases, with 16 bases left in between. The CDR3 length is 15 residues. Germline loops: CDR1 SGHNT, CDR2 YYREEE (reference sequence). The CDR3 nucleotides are TGTGCCAGCAGCTGGGGGACGGATTTAAGCTATGGCTACACCTTC. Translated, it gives CASSWGTDLSYGYTF. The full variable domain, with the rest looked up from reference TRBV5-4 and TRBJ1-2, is ETGVTQSPTHLIKTRGQQVTLRCSSQSGHNTVSWYQQALGQGPQFIFQYYREEENGRGNFPPRFSGLQFPNYSSELNVNALELDDSALYLCASSWGTDLSYGYTFGSGTRLTVV.

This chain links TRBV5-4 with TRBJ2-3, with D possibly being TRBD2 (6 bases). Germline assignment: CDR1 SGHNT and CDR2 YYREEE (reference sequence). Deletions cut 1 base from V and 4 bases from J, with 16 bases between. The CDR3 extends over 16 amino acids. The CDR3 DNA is TGTGCCAGCAGCTTGATTGTTAACGGGGGAGCAGATACGCAGTATTTT. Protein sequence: CASSLIVNGGADTQYF.

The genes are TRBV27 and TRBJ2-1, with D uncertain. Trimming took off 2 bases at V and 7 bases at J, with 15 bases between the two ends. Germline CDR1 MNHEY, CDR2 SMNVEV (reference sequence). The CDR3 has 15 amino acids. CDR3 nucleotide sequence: TGTGCCAGCAGTTTAGGGGTCCCTGCTGTGAATGAGCAGTTCTTC. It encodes CASSLGVPAVNEQFF.

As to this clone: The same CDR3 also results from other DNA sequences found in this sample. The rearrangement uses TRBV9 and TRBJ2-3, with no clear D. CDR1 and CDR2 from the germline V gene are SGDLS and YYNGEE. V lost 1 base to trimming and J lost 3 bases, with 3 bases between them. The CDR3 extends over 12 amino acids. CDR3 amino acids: CASSVLTDTQYF. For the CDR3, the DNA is TGTGCCAGCAGCGTACTGACAGATACGCAGTATTTT.

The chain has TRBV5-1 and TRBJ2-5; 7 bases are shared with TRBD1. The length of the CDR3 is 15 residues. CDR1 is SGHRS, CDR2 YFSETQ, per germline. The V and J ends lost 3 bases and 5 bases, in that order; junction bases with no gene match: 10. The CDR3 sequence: CASSYNGQAIETQYF. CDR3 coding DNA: TGCGCCAGCAGCTACAACGGACAGGCGATCGAGACCCAGTACTTC.

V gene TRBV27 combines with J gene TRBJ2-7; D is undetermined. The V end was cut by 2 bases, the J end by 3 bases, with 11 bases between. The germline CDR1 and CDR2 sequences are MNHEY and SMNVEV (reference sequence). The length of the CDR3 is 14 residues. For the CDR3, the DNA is TGTGCCAGCAGTTTAGGCGGAACCGGCTACGAGCAGTACTTC. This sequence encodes CASSLGGTGYEQYF.

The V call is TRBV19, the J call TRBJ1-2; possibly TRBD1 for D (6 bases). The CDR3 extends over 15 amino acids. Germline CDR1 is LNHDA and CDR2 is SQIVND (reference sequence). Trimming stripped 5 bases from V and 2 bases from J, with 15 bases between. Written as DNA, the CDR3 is TGTGCCAGTAGTCCGCTGACGGGGGCCAACTATGGCTACACCTTC. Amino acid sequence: CASSPLTGANYGYTF.

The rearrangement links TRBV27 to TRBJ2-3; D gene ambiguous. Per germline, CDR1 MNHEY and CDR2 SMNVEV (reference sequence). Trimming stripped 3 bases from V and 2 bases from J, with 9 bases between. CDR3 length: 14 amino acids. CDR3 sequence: CASSFVGNTDTQYF. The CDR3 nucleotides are TGTGCCAGCAGTTTTGTAGGGAACACAGATACGCAGTATTTT.

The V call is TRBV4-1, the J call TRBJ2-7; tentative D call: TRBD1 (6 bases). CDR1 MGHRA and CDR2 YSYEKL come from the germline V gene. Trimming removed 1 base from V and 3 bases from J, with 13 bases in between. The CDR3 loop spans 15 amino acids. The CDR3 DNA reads TGCGCCAGCAGCCAAGTGGTCAGGGGATACTACGAGCAGTACTTC. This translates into CASSQVVRGYYEQYF.

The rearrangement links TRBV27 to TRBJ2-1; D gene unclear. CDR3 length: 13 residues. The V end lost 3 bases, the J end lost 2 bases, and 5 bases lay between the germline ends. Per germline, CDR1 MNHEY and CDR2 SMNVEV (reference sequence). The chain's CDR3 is CASSFPPYNEQFF. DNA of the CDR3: TGTGCCAGCAGTTTTCCCCCCTACAATGAGCAGTTCTTC.

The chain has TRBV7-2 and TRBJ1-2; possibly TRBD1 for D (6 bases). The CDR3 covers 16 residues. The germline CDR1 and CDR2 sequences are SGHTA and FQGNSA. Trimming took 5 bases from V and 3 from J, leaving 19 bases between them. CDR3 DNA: TGTGCCAGCAGCCCAAACCCGCAGGGGCGCGACTATGGCTACACCTTC. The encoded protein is CASSPNPQGRDYGYTF.

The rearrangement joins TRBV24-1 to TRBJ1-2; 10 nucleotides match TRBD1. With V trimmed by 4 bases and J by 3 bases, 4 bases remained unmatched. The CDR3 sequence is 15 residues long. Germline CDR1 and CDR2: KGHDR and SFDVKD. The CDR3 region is CATSETGGMDYGYTF. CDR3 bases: TGTGCCACCAGTGAGACAGGGGGCATGGACTATGGCTACACCTTC.

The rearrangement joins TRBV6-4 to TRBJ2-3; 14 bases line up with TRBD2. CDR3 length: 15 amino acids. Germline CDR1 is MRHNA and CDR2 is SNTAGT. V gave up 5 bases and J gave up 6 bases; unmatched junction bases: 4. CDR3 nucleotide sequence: TGTGCCAGCAGTATGACTAGCGGGGGGGCGGATACGCAGTATTTT. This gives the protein CASSMTSGGADTQYF.

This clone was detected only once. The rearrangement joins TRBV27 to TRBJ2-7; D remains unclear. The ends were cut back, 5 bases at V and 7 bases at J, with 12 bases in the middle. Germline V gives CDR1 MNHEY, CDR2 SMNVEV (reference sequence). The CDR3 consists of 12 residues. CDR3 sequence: CASSPPLREQYF. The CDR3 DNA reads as TGTGCCAGCAGTCCCCCCCTTAGGGAGCAGTACTTC.

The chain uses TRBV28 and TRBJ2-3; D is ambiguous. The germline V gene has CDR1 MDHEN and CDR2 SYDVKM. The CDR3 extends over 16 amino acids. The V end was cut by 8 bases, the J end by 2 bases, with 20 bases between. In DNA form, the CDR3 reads TGTGCCAGCCTCCCGCGGAATGGTCGTTCCACAGATACGCAGTATTTT. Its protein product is CASLPRNGRSTDTQYF.

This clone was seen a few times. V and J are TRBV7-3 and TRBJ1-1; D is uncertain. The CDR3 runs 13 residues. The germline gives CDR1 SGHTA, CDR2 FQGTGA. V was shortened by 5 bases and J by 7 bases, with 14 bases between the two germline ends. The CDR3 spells CASSPLSSSEAFF. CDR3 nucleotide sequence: TGTGCCAGCAGCCCATTATCCAGCAGTGAAGCTTTCTTT.

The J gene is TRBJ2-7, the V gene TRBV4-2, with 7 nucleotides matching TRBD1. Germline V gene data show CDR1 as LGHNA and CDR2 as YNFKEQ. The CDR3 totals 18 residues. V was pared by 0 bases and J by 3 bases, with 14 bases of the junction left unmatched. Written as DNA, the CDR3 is TGTGCCAGCAGCCAAGAAAGACAGGGATGGGTCTCCCGCTACGAGCAGTACTTC. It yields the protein CASSQERQGWVSRYEQYF.

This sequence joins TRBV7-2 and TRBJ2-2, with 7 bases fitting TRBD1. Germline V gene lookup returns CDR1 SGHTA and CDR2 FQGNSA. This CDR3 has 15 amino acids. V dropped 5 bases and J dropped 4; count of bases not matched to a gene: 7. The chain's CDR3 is CASSQNRGGTGELFF. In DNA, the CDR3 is TGTGCCAGCAGCCAGAACAGGGGCGGCACCGGGGAGCTGTTTTTT.

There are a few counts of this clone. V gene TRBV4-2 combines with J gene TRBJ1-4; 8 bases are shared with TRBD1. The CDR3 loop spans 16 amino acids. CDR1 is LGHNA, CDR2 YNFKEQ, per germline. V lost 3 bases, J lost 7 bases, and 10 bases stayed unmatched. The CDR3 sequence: CASSHGRTGWPEKLFF. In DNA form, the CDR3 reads TGTGCCAGCAGCCATGGCCGGACAGGGTGGCCTGAAAAACTGTTTTTT.

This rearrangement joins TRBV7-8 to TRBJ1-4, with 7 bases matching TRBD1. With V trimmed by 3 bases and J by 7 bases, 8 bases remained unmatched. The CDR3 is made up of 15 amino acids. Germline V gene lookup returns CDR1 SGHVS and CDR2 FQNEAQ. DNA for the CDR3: TGTGCCAGCAGCTTTCTTTTACAGGGGACTGAAAAACTGTTTTTT. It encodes CASSFLLQGTEKLFF.

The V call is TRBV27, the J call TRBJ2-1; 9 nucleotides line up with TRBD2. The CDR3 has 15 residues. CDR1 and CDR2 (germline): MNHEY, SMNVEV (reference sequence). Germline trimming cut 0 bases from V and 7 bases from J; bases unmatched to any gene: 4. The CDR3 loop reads CASSLSSGGLNEQFF. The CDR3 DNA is TGTGCCAGCAGTTTATCGAGCGGGGGGTTAAATGAGCAGTTCTTC.

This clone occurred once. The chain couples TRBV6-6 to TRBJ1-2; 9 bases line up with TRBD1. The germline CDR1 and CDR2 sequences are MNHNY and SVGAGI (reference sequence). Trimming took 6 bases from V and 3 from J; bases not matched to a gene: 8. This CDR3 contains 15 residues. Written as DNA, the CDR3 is TGTGCCAGCAGCCGCGACAGGGGGATGGACTATGGCTACACCTTC. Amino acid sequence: CASSRDRGMDYGYTF.

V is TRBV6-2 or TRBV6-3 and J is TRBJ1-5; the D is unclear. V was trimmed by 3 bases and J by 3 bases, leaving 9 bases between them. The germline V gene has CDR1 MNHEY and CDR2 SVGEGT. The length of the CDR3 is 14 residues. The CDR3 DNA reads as TGTGCCAGCAGTTATGTAACAGTCAATCAGCCCCAGCATTTT. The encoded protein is CASSYVTVNQPQHF.

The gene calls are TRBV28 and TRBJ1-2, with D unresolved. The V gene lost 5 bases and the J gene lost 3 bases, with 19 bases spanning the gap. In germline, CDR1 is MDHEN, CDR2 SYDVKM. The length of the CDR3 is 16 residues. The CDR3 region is CASSPGRVGIYYGYTF. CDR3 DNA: TGTGCCAGCAGTCCGGGGAGGGTGGGAATCTACTATGGCTACACCTTC.

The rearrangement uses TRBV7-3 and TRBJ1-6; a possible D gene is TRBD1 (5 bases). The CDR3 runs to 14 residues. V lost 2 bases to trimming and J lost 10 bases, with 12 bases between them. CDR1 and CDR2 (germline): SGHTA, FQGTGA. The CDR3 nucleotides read TGTGCCAGCAGCTTACTTGGGACCGACTCACCCCTCCACTTT. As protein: CASSLLGTDSPLHF.